These T cell receptor beta chains were read from a single sample in a study of T cell repertoires in cytomegalovirus infection. TCRdb fed the reads into MiXCR, producing one record per CDR3 protein. The data show approximately 910,000 distinct CDR3 sequences, roughly 30% seen once. For these TCRs, the target antigens are not known. The source material was cultured CD8+ T cells from PBMCs, sampled from culture after CMV antigen stimulation. The receptors were gathered from a human donor in good health (CMV status not recorded). Some clones in this sample may be carry-over from other donors' samples. Each CDR3 is given with its conserved first and last residue. A D gene is named only where the DNA matches it firmly. For some rows the clone size is stated as once, few or many, or as a class when expanded; others skip it.

d_call	clone_size	v_call	j_call	cdr3_aa	cdr3_nt
TRBD2	few	TRBV10-3	TRBJ2-7	CALSSGGFEQYF	TGTGCCCTTTCTAGCGGGGGGTTCGAGCAGTACTTC
-	few	TRBV27	TRBJ1-4	CASRPGATNEKLFF	TGTGCCAGCAGACCAGGGGCAACTAATGAAAAACTGTTTTTT
-	few	TRBV27	TRBJ2-7	CASSWAIDSYEQYF	TGTGCCAGCAGTTGGGCCATAGACTCCTACGAGCAGTACTTC
TRBD1	few	TRBV6-5	TRBJ1-5	CASRNRGPNQPQHF	TGTGCCAGCAGGAATAGGGGGCCTAATCAGCCCCAGCATTTT
TRBD1	-	TRBV4-1	TRBJ1-6	CASRMDRERSPLHF	TGCGCCAGCAGGATGGACAGGGAACGTTCACCCCTCCACTTT
-	-	TRBV9	TRBJ2-1	CASNSPGGLSYNEQFF	TGTGCCAGCAATTCTCCGGGGGGCCTCTCCTACAATGAGCAGTTCTTC
-	few	TRBV4-1	TRBJ1-3	CASSQANTIYF	TGCGCCAGCAGCCAAGCTAACACCATATATTTT
-	many	TRBV7-2	TRBJ2-1	CASSPLHMNEQFF	TGTGCCAGCAGCCCCCTCCACATGAATGAGCAGTTCTTC
-	-	TRBV6-8	TRBJ2-1	CASNQQGNNEQFF	TGTGCCAGCAATCAACAGGGAAACAATGAGCAGTTCTTC
TRBD1	few	TRBV7-2	TRBJ1-5	CASSPGQGALYSNQPQHF	TGTGCCAGCAGTCCTGGACAGGGGGCCCTTTATAGCAATCAGCCCCAGCATTTT
TRBD2	once	TRBV6-2/TRBV6-3	TRBJ2-5	CASSPAGAHQETQYF	TGTGCCAGCAGTCCAGCGGGGGCCCACCAAGAGACCCAGTACTTC
-	-	TRBV6-2/TRBV6-3	TRBJ1-1	CASSPDIPGMNTEAFF	TGTGCCAGCAGCCCGGACATCCCGGGAATGAACACTGAAGCTTTCTTT
-	-	TRBV4-1	TRBJ2-1	CASSQTTSGNEQFF	TGTGCCAGCAGCCAGACGACTAGTGGCAATGAGCAGTTCTTC
-	many	TRBV7-2	TRBJ2-3	CASSLGRYTITDTQYF	TGTGCCAGCAGCTTGGGGCGGTACACAATTACAGATACGCAGTATTTT
-	few	TRBV5-4	TRBJ2-3	CASSREDTQYF	TGTGCCAGCAGCCGCGAAGATACGCAGTATTTT
-	-	TRBV11-1	TRBJ2-1	CASSLDVTGNNEQFF	TGTGCCAGCAGCTTAGATGTCACAGGGAACAATGAGCAGTTCTTC
-	-	TRBV2	TRBJ1-2	CASPGVLKGYTF	TGTGCCAGCCCAGGGGTATTAAAGGGCTACACCTTC
-	few	TRBV12-3/TRBV12-4	TRBJ2-1	CASSFIAGTQYNEQFF	TGTGCCAGCAGTTTTATCGCCGGGACACAGTACAATGAGCAGTTCTTC
-	few	TRBV5-1	TRBJ2-3	CASSLESQFIRTDTQYF	TGCGCCAGCAGCTTGGAGTCACAGTTCATACGCACAGATACGCAGTATTTT
-	-	TRBV6-6	TRBJ2-5	CASSFRGAHKETQYF	TGTGCCAGCAGTTTCCGGGGGGCCCACAAAGAGACCCAGTACTTC
-	few	TRBV5-6	TRBJ1-2	CASSLGAATDGYTF	TGTGCCAGCAGCTTGGGGGCAGCCACAGATGGCTACACCTTC
-	-	TRBV18	TRBJ2-7	CASSPEQTGSYEQYF	TGTGCCAGCTCACCAGAACAAACGGGCTCCTACGAGCAGTACTTC
-	few	TRBV6-5	TRBJ1-1	CASSVRAPGLEAFF	TGTGCCAGCTCGGTAAGGGCACCTGGCCTTGAAGCTTTCTTT
-	once	TRBV10-3	TRBJ1-5	CAISEQGNGNQPQHF	TGTGCCATCAGTGAACAGGGAAACGGTAACCAGCCCCAGCATTTT
TRBD1	-	TRBV6-1	TRBJ2-1	CASRNPYRGYNEQFF	TGTGCCAGCAGGAACCCTTACAGGGGTTACAATGAGCAGTTCTTC
TRBD1	-	TRBV19	TRBJ2-1	CASGQGTINEQFF	TGTGCCAGTGGACAGGGGACAATCAATGAGCAGTTCTTC
-	few	TRBV29-1	TRBJ1-2	CSVELLKGYTF	TGCAGCGTTGAGCTCCTCAAGGGCTACACCTTC
-	-	TRBV7-6	TRBJ2-2	CASSVGGGAGELFF	TGTGCCAGCAGCGTGGGAGGAGGGGCCGGGGAGCTGTTTTTT
TRBD1	few	TRBV7-3	TRBJ2-6	CATALQGGSGANVLTF	TGTGCCACGGCCCTACAGGGGGGCTCTGGGGCCAACGTCCTGACTTTC
TRBD1	few	TRBV7-6	TRBJ2-3	CASSPGTGEQDTQYF	TGTGCCAGCAGCCCCGGGACAGGGGAACAAGATACGCAGTATTTT
TRBD1	-	TRBV7-9	TRBJ1-5	CASSTGQANNQPQHF	TGTGCCAGCAGCACGGGACAGGCGAACAATCAGCCCCAGCATTTT
TRBD1	-	TRBV24-1	TRBJ1-2	CATSDAGGRHGYTF	TGTGCCACCAGTGATGCAGGGGGCCGGCATGGCTACACCTTC
TRBD2	many	TRBV11-1	TRBJ2-1	CAGGLAGHNEQFF	TGTGCCGGCGGACTAGCGGGGCACAATGAGCAGTTCTTC
-	-	TRBV10-3	TRBJ2-3	CAISDRGPSTDTQYF	TGTGCCATCAGTGATCGGGGGCCCAGCACAGATACGCAGTATTTT
-	-	TRBV13	TRBJ2-3	CASRFQRTEFPDTQYF	TGTGCCAGCAGATTCCAAAGGACAGAATTCCCAGATACGCAGTATTTT
-	-	TRBV5-6	TRBJ1-5	CASSLGPTGQPQHF	TGTGCCAGCAGCTTGGGACCGACAGGTCAGCCCCAGCATTTT
-	-	TRBV19	TRBJ2-7	CASTPGRGDYEQYF	TGTGCCAGTACCCCGGGCAGGGGAGACTACGAGCAGTACTTC
-	few	TRBV7-9	TRBJ2-1	CASSLPGSLSHNEQFF	TGTGCCAGCAGCCTTCCGGGGTCCCTCAGCCACAATGAGCAGTTCTTC